What follows are 16 T cell receptor beta chains derived from one specimen sequenced in a study of CD8 T cells in ankylosing spondylitis. TCRdb reanalysed the 5' RACE reads using MiXCR and keeps one entry per CDR3 protein. The data contain 150,000 to 200,000 distinct CDR3 sequences, about 9.9% of them singletons. Sequenced: blood, either unsorted or a sorted T cell fraction (not recorded which). These receptors all come from a male donor with ankylosing spondylitis or in good health (not recorded which).

This clonotype was detected only once. V gene TRBV12-3 or TRBV12-4 combines with J gene TRBJ2-1; the D is unclear. The V end was cut by 2 bases, the J end by 5 bases, with 7 bases between. The CDR3 has 13 amino acids. The CDR3 sequence: CASSLLRDNEQFF. In DNA form, the CDR3 reads TGTGCCAGCAGTTTATTACGAGACAATGAGCAGTTCTTC.

This clonotype has ten or more counts. The chain recombines TRBV29-1 with TRBJ2-3; tentatively, D is TRBD2 (5 bases). The CDR3 spans 13 residues. V lost 7 bases and J 4 bases, leaving 15 bases between the germline ends. The germline gives CDR1 SQVTM, CDR2 ANQGSEA. CDR3 in DNA: TGCAGCGAGTCTAGTGGGAGTGCAGATACGCAGTATTTT. Translation gives CSESSGSADTQYF.

The chain couples TRBV7-2 to TRBJ2-3; a possible D gene is TRBD2 (5 bases). Trimming shortened V by 3 bases and J by 2 bases, and 9 bases separated the two germline ends. This CDR3 spans 14 amino acids. Germline V gives CDR1 SGHTA, CDR2 FQGNSA. The CDR3 reads CASSFGDYTDTQYF. The CDR3 bases are TGTGCCAGCAGCTTCGGCGACTACACAGATACGCAGTATTTT.

This clonotype appeared a few times. The rearrangement uses TRBV27 and TRBJ2-7, with 11 nucleotides matching TRBD1. After removal of 6 bases from V and 1 base from J, the junction contained 8 bases not matched to a gene. The CDR3 extends over 16 amino acids. Germline loops: CDR1 MNHEY, CDR2 SMNVEV (reference sequence). The CDR3 coding sequence is TGTGCCAGCAGGCCCCGGGGACAGGGGGTTTCCTACGAGCAGTACTTC. It translates to CASRPRGQGVSYEQYF.

This clonotype turned up a few times. The J gene is TRBJ2-6, the V gene TRBV27; the D is unclear. Trimming removed 3 bases from V and 2 bases from J, with 5 bases in between. From germline, CDR1 is MNHEY and CDR2 SMNVEV (reference sequence). The CDR3 has 14 residues. As DNA, the CDR3 is TGTGCCAGCAGTTTTTTTGCTGGGGCCAACGTCCTGACTTTC. Translating gives CASSFFAGANVLTF.

The J gene is TRBJ1-1, the V gene TRBV7-9; maybe TRBD1 (6 bases). The germline V and J ends were trimmed by 1 base and 3 bases, with 12 bases remaining between them. The CDR3 totals 15 residues. CDR1 is SEHNR, CDR2 FQNEAQ, per germline (reference sequence). The CDR3 protein is CASSLEGGADTEAFF. CDR3 DNA: TGTGCCAGCAGCTTAGAGGGGGGCGCCGACACTGAAGCTTTCTTT.

The sample holds many counts of this clonotype. The chain combines TRBV12-3 or TRBV12-4 with TRBJ2-5, with 11 bases identical to TRBD2. The V segment lost 8 bases and the J segment 4 bases; nucleotides outside the gene matches: 3. There are 13 residues in the CDR3. The DNA of the CDR3 is TGTGCCAGCTTACTAGCGGGGGTAGAGACCCAGTACTTC. Its translation is CASLLAGVETQYF.

This clonotype was recorded once. A much larger clone sits a single nucleotide away, making a read error possible. The CDR3 nucleotides read TGTACCACCAGTGATTTTGAGGCGGGAGCGGGTGAGCAGTTCTTC. This translates into CTTSDFEAGAGEQFF. The J gene is TRBJ2-1, the V gene TRBV24-1, with 7 bases that match TRBD2. Germline CDR1 is KGHDR and CDR2 is SFDVKD. CDR3 length: 15 residues.

At least ten counts were recorded for this clonotype. V and J are TRBV20-1 and TRBJ1-5, with a possible D match to TRBD1 (6 bases). Germline-derived CDR1 and CDR2 are DFQATT and SNEGSKA (reference sequence). The CDR3 runs 14 residues. V lost 6 bases and J 2 bases, leaving 14 bases between the germline ends. CDR3: CSAEGVSGNQPQHF. For the CDR3, the DNA is TGCAGTGCAGAGGGGGTATCTGGCAATCAGCCCCAGCATTTT.

V gene TRBV5-1 combines with J gene TRBJ2-3; no clear D. The CDR3 runs to 14 residues. The germline V gene encodes CDR1 SGHRS and CDR2 YFSETQ. V lost 7 bases and J 0 bases, leaving 12 bases between the germline ends. For the CDR3, the DNA is TGCGCCAGCCGCAGTACCGTCAGCACAGATACGCAGTATTTT. Its translation: CASRSTVSTDTQYF.

This clonotype was picked up many times. The chain has TRBV12-3 or TRBV12-4 and TRBJ1-6; no clear D. Trimming removed 2 bases from V and 7 bases from J, with 12 bases in between. The CDR3 consists of 15 residues. DNA for the CDR3: TGTGCCAGCAGTTTAAGTGAGGTTGGAAATTCACCCCTCCACTTT. As protein: CASSLSEVGNSPLHF.

This clonotype showed up many times. V and J are TRBV20-1 and TRBJ1-2, with a tentative D call TRBD1 (6 bases). Trimming removed 6 bases from V and 0 bases from J, with 14 bases in between. This CDR3 has 14 amino acids. Germline V gene lookup returns CDR1 DFQATT and CDR2 SNEGSKA (reference sequence). CDR3 sequence reads: CSATRGIANYGYTF. In nucleotides, the CDR3 is TGCAGTGCAACCAGGGGAATTGCTAACTATGGCTACACCTTC.

This clonotype came up many times. The DNA of the CDR3 is TGTGCCACCAGCAGAGACTTCGACAGGGCAGATACGCAGTATTTT. This gives the protein CATSRDFDRADTQYF. V usage is TRBV15 and J usage is TRBJ2-3, with 7 bases fitting TRBD1. From germline, CDR1 is LNHNV and CDR2 YYDKDF (reference sequence). V shed 0 bases and J 4 bases; nucleotides not matched to a gene: 4. This CDR3 has 15 amino acids. The variable domain in full, with the rest retrieved from reference TRBV15 and TRBJ2-3, is DAMVIQNPRYQVTQFGKPVTLSCSQTLNHNVMYWYQQKSSQAPKLLFHYYDKDFNNEADTPDNFQSRRPNTSFCFLDIRSPGLGDTAMYLCATSRDFDRADTQYFGPGTRLTVL.

This clonotype was detected many times. V is TRBV24-1 and J is TRBJ2-5; 11 bases agree with TRBD1. The CDR3 loop spans 17 amino acids. V lost 4 bases and J lost 2; bases outside the gene matches: 8. CDR1 KGHDR and CDR2 SFDVKD come from the germline V gene. CDR3 coding DNA: TGTGCCACCAGTGACCCCCGGCGGGACAGGGGGCAAGAGACCCAGTACTTC. Its protein product is CATSDPRRDRGQETQYF.

The rearrangement links TRBV5-1 to TRBJ2-1; 9 nucleotides align to TRBD2. The V segment lost 0 bases and the J segment 6 bases; nucleotides outside the gene matches: 7. The germline V gene has CDR1 SGHRS and CDR2 YFSETQ. This CDR3 spans 16 amino acids. The CDR3 nucleotides are TGCGCCAGCAGCTTGGTCGCGGGAGGGGGGGGCAATGAGCAGTTCTTC. Translating gives CASSLVAGGGGNEQFF.

This clonotype occurred a few times. The genes are TRBV5-5 and TRBJ2-1; TRBD2 matches 10 bases. Germline-derived CDR1 and CDR2 are SGHKS and YYEKEE (reference sequence). This CDR3 comprises 16 residues. The ends lost 0 bases at V and 2 bases at J; junction bases unmatched: 2. The CDR3 protein is CASSLAGLATYNEQFF. The CDR3 nucleotides read TGTGCCAGCAGCTTGGCGGGACTAGCGACCTACAATGAGCAGTTCTTC.